The clone carrying this TCR beta chain was picked up many times. Its matching antigen is unknown. These data are taken from a study of CD8 T cells in ankylosing spondylitis. Study-level findings and limits: Typical of ankylosing spondylitis blood, it appeared, was a TCR beta motif of 7 or 8 highly homologous variants. Clones linked to the disease showed a CD8+ phenotype. They occurred at relatively low frequencies in peripheral blood.

Using quantitative 5'-RACE with molecular barcodes, the authors made TCR beta libraries. MiXCR was run by TCRdb on the 5' RACE reads, yielding one entry per CDR3 protein. Found here are around 150,000 distinct CDR3 sequences, approximately 7.4% of them singletons; the top ten hold roughly 12%. The V gene's germline CDR1 is MNHEY and CDR2 SVGAGI. Trimming pared 5 bases from V and 0 bases from J, leaving 13 bases between. The CDR3 contains 15 residues. Sequenced sample: blood, either unsorted or a sorted T cell fraction (not recorded which). This TCR derives from a female donor with ankylosing spondylitis or in good health (not recorded which). The chain combines TRBV6-5 with TRBJ1-1; D is possibly TRBD1 (5 bases). CDR3 coding DNA: TGTGCCAGCAGTCCCTCGGGGGTCCTGAACACTGAAGCTTTCTTT. Amino acid sequence: CASSPSGVLNTEAFF.